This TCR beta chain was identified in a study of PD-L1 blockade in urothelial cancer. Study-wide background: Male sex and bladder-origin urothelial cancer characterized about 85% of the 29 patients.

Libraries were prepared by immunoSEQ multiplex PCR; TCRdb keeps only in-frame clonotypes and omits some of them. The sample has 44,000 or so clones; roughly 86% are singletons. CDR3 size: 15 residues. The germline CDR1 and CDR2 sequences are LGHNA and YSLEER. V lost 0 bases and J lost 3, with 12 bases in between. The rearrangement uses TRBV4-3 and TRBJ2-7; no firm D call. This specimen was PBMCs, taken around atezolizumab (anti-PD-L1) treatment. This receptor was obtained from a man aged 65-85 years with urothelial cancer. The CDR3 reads CASSQDRDGYYEQYF. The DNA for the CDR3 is TGCGCCAGCAGCCAAGATCGCGACGGGTACTACGAGCAGTACTTC.